This T cell receptor beta chain was identified in a study of shared clonotypes between healthy human individuals. Study details: CD8 memory received one plate per donor, CD8 naive two, CD4 memory three and CD4 naive three.

Findings and limits, study-wide: Few donors restricted represented genetic and exposure-history diversity.

V was shortened by 4 bases and J by 6 bases, with 16 bases between the two germline ends. Germline values: CDR1 SGHRS, CDR2 YFSETQ. The CDR3 is 14 amino acids. Profiled with immunoSEQ multiplex PCR; TCRdb holds only in-frame clones, not every one. Here the sample spans about 600,000 clones, 97% being singletons. Concerning this clone: The antigen is undetermined.

The chain uses TRBV5-1 and TRBJ1-1; D might be TRBD1 (5 bases). The sequencing input was naive CD4+ T cells sorted from blood. Subset given: CD45RA+ positively selected. The TCR sequence derives from a woman aged 25-40 years in good health. CDR3 coding DNA: TGCGCCAGCAGCACGGGGCCCGCCACTCCTGAAGCTTTCTTT. It encodes CASSTGPATPEAFF.